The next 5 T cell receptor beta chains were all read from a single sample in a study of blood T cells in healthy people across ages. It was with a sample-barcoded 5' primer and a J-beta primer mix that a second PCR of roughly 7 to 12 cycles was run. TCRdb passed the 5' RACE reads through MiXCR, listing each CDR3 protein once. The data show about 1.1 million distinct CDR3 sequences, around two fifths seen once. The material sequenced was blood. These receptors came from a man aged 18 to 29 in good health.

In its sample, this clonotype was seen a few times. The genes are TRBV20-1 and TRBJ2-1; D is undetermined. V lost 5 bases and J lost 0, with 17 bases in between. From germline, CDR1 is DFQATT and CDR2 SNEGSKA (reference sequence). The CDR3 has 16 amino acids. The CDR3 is CSADGSAESSYNEQFF. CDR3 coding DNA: TGCAGTGCTGACGGCAGCGCCGAGAGCTCCTACAATGAGCAGTTCTTC.

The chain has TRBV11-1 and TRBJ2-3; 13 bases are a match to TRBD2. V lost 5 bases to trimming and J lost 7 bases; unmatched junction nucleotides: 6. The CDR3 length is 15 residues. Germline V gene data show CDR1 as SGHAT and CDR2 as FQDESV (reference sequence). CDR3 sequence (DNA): TGTGCCAGCAGCCCCGGACTAGCGGGGGCCAATACGCAGTATTTT. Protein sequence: CASSPGLAGANTQYF.

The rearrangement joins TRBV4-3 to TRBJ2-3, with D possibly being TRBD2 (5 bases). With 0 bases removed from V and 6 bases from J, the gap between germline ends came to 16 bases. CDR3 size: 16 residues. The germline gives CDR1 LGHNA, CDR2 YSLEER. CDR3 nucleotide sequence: TGCGCCAGCAGCCAAGAAATCGGGATAAATGCGGATACGCAGTATTTT. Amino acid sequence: CASSQEIGINADTQYF.

DNA for the CDR3: TGTGCCAGCAGCGTAGATCAGGAGACCCAGTTCTTC. Protein sequence: CASSVDQETQFF. The rearrangement uses TRBV9 and TRBJ2-1, with D unresolved. Trimming removed 0 bases from V and 13 bases from J, with 11 bases in between. CDR1 and CDR2 (germline): SGDLS, YYNGEE. The CDR3 runs 12 residues.

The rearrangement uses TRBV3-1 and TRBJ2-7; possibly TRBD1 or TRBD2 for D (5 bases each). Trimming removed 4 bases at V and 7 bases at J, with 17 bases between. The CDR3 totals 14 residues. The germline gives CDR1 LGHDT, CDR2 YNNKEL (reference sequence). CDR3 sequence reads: CASSRSRDHNEQYF. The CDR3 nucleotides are TGTGCCAGCAGCCGCTCAAGGGACCACAATGAGCAGTACTTC.